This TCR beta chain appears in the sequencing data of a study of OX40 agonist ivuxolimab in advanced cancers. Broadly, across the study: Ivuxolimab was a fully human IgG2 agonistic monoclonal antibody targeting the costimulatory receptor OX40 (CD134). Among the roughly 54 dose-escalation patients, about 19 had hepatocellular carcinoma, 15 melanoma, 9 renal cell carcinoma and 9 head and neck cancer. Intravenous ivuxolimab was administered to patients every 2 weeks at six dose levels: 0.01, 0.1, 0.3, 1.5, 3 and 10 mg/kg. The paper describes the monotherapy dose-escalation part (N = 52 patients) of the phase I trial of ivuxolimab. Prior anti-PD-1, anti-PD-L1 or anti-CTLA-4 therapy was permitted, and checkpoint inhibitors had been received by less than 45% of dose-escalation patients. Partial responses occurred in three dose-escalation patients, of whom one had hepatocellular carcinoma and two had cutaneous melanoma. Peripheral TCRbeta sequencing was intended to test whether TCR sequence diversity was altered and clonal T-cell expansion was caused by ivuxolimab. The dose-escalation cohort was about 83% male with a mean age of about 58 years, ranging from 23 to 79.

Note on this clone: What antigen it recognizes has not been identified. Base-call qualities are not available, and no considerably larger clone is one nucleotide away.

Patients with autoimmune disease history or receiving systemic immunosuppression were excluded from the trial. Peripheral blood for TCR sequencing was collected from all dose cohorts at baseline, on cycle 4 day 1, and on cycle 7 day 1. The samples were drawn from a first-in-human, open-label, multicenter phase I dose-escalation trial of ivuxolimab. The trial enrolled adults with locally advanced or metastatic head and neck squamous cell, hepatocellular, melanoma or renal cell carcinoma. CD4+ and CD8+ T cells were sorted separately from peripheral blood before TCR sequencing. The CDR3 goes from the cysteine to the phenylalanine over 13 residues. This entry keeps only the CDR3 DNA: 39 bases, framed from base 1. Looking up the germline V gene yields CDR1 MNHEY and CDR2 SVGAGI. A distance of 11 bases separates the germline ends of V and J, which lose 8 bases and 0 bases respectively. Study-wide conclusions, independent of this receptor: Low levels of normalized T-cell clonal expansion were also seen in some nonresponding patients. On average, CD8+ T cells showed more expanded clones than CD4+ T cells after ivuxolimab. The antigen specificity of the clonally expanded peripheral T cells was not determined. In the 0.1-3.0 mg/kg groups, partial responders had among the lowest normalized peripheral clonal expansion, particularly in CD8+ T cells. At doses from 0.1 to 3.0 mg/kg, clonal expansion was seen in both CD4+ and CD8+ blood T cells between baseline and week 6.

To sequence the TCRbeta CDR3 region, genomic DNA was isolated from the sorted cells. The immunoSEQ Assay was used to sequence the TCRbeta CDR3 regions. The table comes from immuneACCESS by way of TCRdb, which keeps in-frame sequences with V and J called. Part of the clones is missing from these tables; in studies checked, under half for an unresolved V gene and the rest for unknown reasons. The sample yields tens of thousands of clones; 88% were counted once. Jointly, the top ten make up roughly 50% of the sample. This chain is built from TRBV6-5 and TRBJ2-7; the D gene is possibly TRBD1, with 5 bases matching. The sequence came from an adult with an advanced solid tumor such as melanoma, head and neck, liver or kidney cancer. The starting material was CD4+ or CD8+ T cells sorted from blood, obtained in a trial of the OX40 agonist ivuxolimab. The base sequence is TGTGCCAGCGGGGCCTCGAGCTCCTACGAGCAGTACTTC. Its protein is CASGASSSYEQYF.